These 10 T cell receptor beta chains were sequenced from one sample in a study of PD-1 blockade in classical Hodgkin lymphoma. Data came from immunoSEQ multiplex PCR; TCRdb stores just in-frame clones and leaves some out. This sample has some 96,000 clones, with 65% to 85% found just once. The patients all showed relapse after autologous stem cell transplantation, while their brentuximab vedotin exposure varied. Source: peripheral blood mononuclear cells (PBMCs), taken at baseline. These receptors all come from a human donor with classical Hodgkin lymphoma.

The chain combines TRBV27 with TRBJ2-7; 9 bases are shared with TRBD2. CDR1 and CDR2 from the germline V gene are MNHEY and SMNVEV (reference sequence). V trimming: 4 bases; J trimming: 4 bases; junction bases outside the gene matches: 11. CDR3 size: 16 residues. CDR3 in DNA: TGTGCCAGCAGTTACACTATTAGCGGGAGTCTTTACGAGCAGTACTTC. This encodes CASSYTISGSLYEQYF.

CDR3 nucleotide sequence: TGTGCCAGTAGTATGGGCGGGGCCCAAGAGACCCAGTACTTC. Encoded protein: CASSMGGAQETQYF. The chain carries TRBV19 and TRBJ2-5, with D tentatively TRBD2 (6 bases). V was trimmed by 3 bases and J by 1 base, leaving 9 bases between them. Germline V CDR1 and CDR2: LNHDA, SQIVND (reference sequence). The CDR3 consists of 14 residues.

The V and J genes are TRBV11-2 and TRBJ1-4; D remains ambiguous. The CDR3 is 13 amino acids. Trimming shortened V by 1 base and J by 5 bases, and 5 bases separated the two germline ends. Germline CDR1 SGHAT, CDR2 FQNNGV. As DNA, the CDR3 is TGTGCCAGCAGCTTAGCCAGAAATGAAAAACTGTTTTTT. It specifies CASSLARNEKLFF.

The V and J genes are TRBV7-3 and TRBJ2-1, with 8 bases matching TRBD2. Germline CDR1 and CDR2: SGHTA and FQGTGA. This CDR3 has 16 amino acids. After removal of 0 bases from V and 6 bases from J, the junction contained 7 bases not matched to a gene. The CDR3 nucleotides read TGTGCCAGCAGCTTAACCCCCGGGGGGGCGGCCAATGAGCAGTTCTTC. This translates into CASSLTPGGAANEQFF.

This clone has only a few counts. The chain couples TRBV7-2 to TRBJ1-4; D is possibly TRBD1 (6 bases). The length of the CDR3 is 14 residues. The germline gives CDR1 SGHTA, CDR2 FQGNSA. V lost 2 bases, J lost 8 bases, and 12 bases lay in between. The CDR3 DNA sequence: TGTGCCAGCAGCTTAAGCAGGGGAAACGAAAAACTGTTTTTT. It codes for CASSLSRGNEKLFF.

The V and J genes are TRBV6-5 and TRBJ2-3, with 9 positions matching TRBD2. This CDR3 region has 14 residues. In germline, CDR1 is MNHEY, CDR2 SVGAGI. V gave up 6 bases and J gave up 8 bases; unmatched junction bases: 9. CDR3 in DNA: TGTGCCAGCAGAACTACTAGCGGGTGGGCTACGCAGTATTTT. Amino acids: CASRTTSGWATQYF.

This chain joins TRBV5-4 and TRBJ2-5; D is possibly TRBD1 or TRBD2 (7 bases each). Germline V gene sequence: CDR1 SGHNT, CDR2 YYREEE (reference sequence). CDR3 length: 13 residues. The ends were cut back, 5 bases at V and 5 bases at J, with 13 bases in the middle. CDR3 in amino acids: CASSFRGGETQYF. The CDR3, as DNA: TGTGCCAGCAGTTTCAGGGGGGGGGAGACCCAGTACTTC.

The CDR3 coding sequence is TGTGCTAGTGGGCTAGCGGGAGGAATATTCCAAGAGACCCAGTACTTC. This gives the protein CASGLAGGIFQETQYF. V usage is TRBV12-5 and J usage is TRBJ2-5, with 11 bases identical to TRBD2. V shed 6 bases and J 1 base; nucleotides not matched to a gene: 7. CDR1 and CDR2 (germline): LGHNT, FRNRAP. The CDR3 loop spans 16 amino acids.

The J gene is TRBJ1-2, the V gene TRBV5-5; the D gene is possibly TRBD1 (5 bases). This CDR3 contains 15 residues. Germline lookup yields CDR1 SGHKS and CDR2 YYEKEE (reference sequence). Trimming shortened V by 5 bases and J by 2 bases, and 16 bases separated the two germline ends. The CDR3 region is CASSPVPPGNYGYTF. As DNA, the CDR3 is TGTGCCAGCAGTCCCGTTCCCCCAGGGAACTATGGCTACACCTTC. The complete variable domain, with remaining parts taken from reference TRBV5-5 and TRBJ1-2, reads DAGVTQSPTHLIKTRGQQVTLRCSPISGHKSVSWYQQVLGQGPQFIFQYYEKEERGRGNFPDRFSARQFPNYSSELNVNALLLGDSALYLCASSPVPPGNYGYTFGSGTRLTVV.

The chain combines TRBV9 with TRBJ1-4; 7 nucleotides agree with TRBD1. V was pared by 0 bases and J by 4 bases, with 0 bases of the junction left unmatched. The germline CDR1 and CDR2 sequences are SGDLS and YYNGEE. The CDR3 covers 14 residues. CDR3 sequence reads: CASSVGDSNEKLFF. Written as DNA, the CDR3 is TGTGCCAGCAGCGTAGGGGACAGTAATGAAAAACTGTTTTTT.